The present T cell receptor beta chain was sequenced within a study of T cells in Graves' hyperthyroidism and ophthalmopathy. A few counts support this clonotype. Its target is not known. The authors deemed Graves' hyperthyroidism stable absent ophthalmopathy progression within 18 months. These patients, aged 18 to 65, had recently diagnosed hyperthyroidism lasting under 2 months. CDR1 is MNHNS, CDR2 SASEGT, per germline. The CDR3 is made up of 14 amino acids. V was clipped by 4 bases and J by 7 bases, with 13 bases between them. RNA transcripts yielded amplified TCR beta CDR3 regions. HTBI primers were used for first-round RT-PCR of the TCR CDR3. From the multiplex PCR reads, TCRdb called clonotypes with MiXCR, one entry per CDR3 protein. The sample contains a few hundred thousand distinct CDR3 sequences, roughly an eighth of which appear only once. The study's findings and limits: Blood also carried most thyroid clonotypes expanded above 0.001.

The chain joins TRBV6-1 to TRBJ1-4, with D possibly being TRBD1 (6 bases). Specimen: blood. This TCR derives from a woman aged 18-29 years with Graves' hyperthyroidism. CDR3 nucleotides: TGTGCCAGCAGTGGCAGGGGCGAGGGTGAAAAACTGTTTTTT. Its translation is CASSGRGEGEKLFF.